What follows are 3 T cell receptor beta chains derived from one specimen sequenced in a study of blood T cell repertoires in COVID-19. Produced via immunoSEQ multiplex PCR; TCRdb's table is partial and in-frame only. The sample has roughly 200,000 clones, roughly 89% seen once. The sequenced material came from PBMCs or T cells enriched from blood (not recorded which). The receptor set was obtained from a woman between 35 and 50 years old with acute COVID-19.

The chain recombines TRBV19 with TRBJ2-3, with D maybe TRBD1 (5 bases). This CDR3 has 13 amino acids. Germline values: CDR1 LNHDA, CDR2 SQIVND (reference sequence). V lost 4 bases and J 5 bases, leaving 10 bases between the germline ends. In DNA form, the CDR3 reads TGTGCCAGTAGTACCAGGACAATAGATACGCAGTATTTT. Residues: CASSTRTIDTQYF.

This clone was seen a few times. The J gene is TRBJ2-1, the V gene TRBV2; 8 bases are shared with TRBD2. The germline V gene has CDR1 SNHLY and CDR2 FYNNEI. V lost 8 bases, J lost 4 bases, and 4 bases stayed unmatched. There are 13 residues in the CDR3. CDR3 protein: CASGSGTYNEQFF. In DNA form, the CDR3 reads TGTGCCAGCGGTAGCGGGACATACAATGAGCAGTTCTTC.

The chain employs TRBV2 and TRBJ2-7; the match to TRBD2 covers 16 bases. CDR1 and CDR2 (germline): SNHLY, FYNNEI. With 3 bases clipped from V and 6 bases from J, the junction kept 17 bases outside the gene matches. There are 20 residues in the CDR3. This CDR3 is CASSELGLAGGRAYQVEQYF. DNA of the CDR3: TGTGCCAGCAGTGAGCTGGGACTAGCGGGGGGGCGCGCCTATCAGGTCGAGCAGTACTTC.